Below, 29 T cell receptor beta chains from the same sample are listed, as sequenced in a study of OX40 agonist ivuxolimab in advanced cancers. TCRdb keeps only in-frame clones here, not all; method: immunoSEQ multiplex PCR. The sample records roughly 50,000 clones, 87% being singletons. The sequenced sample was CD4+ or CD8+ T cells sorted from blood, obtained in a trial of the OX40 agonist ivuxolimab. The receptors were sampled from an adult with an advanced solid tumor such as melanoma, head and neck, liver or kidney cancer.

The V gene is TRBV7-9, the J gene TRBJ2-5; possible D gene TRBD2, 6 bases. The DNA end is a closer match to TRBJ2-7, so the J assignment may be wrong. This CDR3 spans 13 amino acids. CDR1 is SEHNR and CDR2 is FQNEAQ in the germline V gene (reference sequence). CDR3 sequence reads: CASSLAGRGEQYF. CDR3 DNA sequence: TGTGCCAGCAGCCTCGCCGGGAGAGGCGAGCAGTACTTC.

This clone is a singleton in its sample. The J gene is TRBJ2-5, the V gene TRBV4-1; the D is unclear. The CDR3 sequence is 13 residues long. Germline V CDR1 and CDR2: MGHRA, YSYEKL. The germline V and J ends were trimmed by 5 bases and 2 bases, with 9 bases remaining between them. CDR3 residues: CASSTHLQETQYF. The CDR3 DNA sequence: TGCGCCAGCAGCACCCACCTACAAGAGACCCAGTACTTC.

The chain employs TRBV4-3 and TRBJ1-1; D is perhaps TRBD1 (6 bases). In germline, CDR1 is LGHNA, CDR2 YSLEER. The V and J ends lost 2 bases and 0 bases respectively, with 13 bases between them. The CDR3 runs 16 residues. CDR3 nucleotides: TGCGCCAGCAGCCAATATTCGGACAGACTGAACACTGAAGCTTTCTTT. This codes for CASSQYSDRLNTEAFF.

This rearrangement joins TRBV7-6 to TRBJ1-1; the D gene is possibly TRBD1 (6 bases). The CDR3 consists of 13 residues. V was pared by 3 bases and J by 7 bases, with 12 bases between. Germline V gene data show CDR1 as SGHVS and CDR2 as FNYEAQ. The CDR3 loop reads CASSFTGNDEAFF. CDR3 sequence (DNA): TGTGCCAGCAGCTTTACAGGGAATGATGAAGCTTTCTTT.

The CDR3 loop reads CASSEFRGSDTEAFF. The CDR3 DNA is TGTGCCAGCAGTGAATTTCGGGGGTCGGACACTGAAGCTTTCTTT. The chain couples TRBV25-1 to TRBJ1-1; D possibly corresponds to TRBD1 (5 bases). CDR1 is MGHDK, CDR2 SYGVNS, per germline. V was pared by 1 base and J by 3 bases, with 12 bases between. This CDR3 is built from 15 residues.

The chain combines TRBV28 with TRBJ1-2; a weak D match, TRBD1 (5 bases). Germline CDR1 is MDHEN and CDR2 is SYDVKM. The CDR3 runs to 14 residues. V dropped 1 base and J dropped 7 bases, with 13 bases sitting between them. The CDR3 loop reads CASSLSPRAPGYTF. CDR3 coding DNA: TGTGCCAGCAGTTTATCCCCCAGGGCCCCTGGCTACACCTTC.

This chain connects TRBV2 to TRBJ1-6; possibly TRBD1 for D (5 bases). Between the trimmed V and J ends, which lost 6 bases and 6 bases, there was a span of 12 bases. CDR3 length: 14 residues. Germline CDR1 is SNHLY and CDR2 is FYNNEI. The CDR3 nucleotides are TGTGCCAGCAGCCCTAGGGACCGTAATTCACCCCTCCACTTT. Amino acids: CASSPRDRNSPLHF.

The V and J genes are TRBV12-5 and TRBJ2-1; tentative D call: TRBD2 (5 bases). CDR1 and CDR2 from the germline V gene are LGHNT and FRNRAP. The length of the CDR3 is 14 residues. The germline V and J ends were trimmed by 5 bases and 2 bases, with 10 bases remaining between them. The CDR3, as DNA: TGTGCTAGTGGTCCGGCCGGGGCCTACAATGAGCAGTTCTTC. Translation: CASGPAGAYNEQFF.

V usage is TRBV11-3 and J usage is TRBJ1-1, with D unclear. Germline V CDR1 and CDR2: SGHNT, YENEEA. The CDR3 is 13 amino acids. Trimming stripped 3 bases from V and 1 base from J, with 6 bases between. CDR3 region: CASSLRRNTEAFF. CDR3 bases: TGTGCCAGCAGCTTGCGCAGGAACACTGAAGCTTTCTTT.

This chain joins TRBV2 and TRBJ2-7, with D possibly being TRBD2 (5 bases). Germline V lookup: CDR1 SNHLY, CDR2 FYNNEI. The germline V and J ends were trimmed by 8 bases and 4 bases, with 12 bases remaining between them. CDR3 length equals 12 residues. The CDR3 coding sequence is TGTGCCAGCGGAGAACTAGGTTACGAGCAGTACTTC. It specifies CASGELGYEQYF.

V and J are TRBV5-4 and TRBJ2-5; TRBD2 aligns across 9 bases. Trimming removed 4 bases from V and 4 bases from J; junction bases left unmatched: 11. From germline, CDR1 is SGHNT and CDR2 YYREEE (reference sequence). This CDR3 is 16 amino acids long. CDR3 nucleotides: TGTGCCAGCAGCATTGGGGGCCTAGCGGGAACAGAGACCCAGTACTTC. As protein: CASSIGGLAGTETQYF.

V usage is TRBV29-1 and J usage is TRBJ2-7; a weak D match, TRBD2 (6 bases). The CDR3 totals 14 residues. The V end lost 3 bases, the J end lost 7 bases, and 19 bases lay between the germline ends. Germline V gives CDR1 SQVTM, CDR2 ANQGSEA. CDR3 loop: CSVDLPGSGLEQYF. The CDR3 nucleotides read TGCAGCGTTGATTTGCCCGGGAGCGGGTTAGAGCAGTACTTC.

In its sample, this clone was seen once. The rearrangement uses TRBV6-1 and TRBJ2-1, with 7 bases matching TRBD2. Germline CDR1 and CDR2: MNHNS and SASEGT. The CDR3 totals 15 residues. After removal of 3 bases from V and 12 bases from J, the junction contained 14 bases not matched to a gene. The CDR3 region is CASSDSLMGLNPQFF. In DNA form, the CDR3 reads TGTGCCAGCAGTGATAGCTTAATGGGACTAAACCCGCAGTTCTTC.

This chain links TRBV6-6 with TRBJ2-3; 8 bases line up with TRBD1. Germline V gene sequence: CDR1 MNHNY, CDR2 SVGAGI (reference sequence). V trimming: 6 bases; J trimming: 5 bases; junction bases outside the gene matches: 13. The CDR3 sequence is 16 residues long. CDR3 sequence: CASSLQGAFYGDTQYF. CDR3 in DNA: TGTGCCAGCAGCTTGCAGGGGGCCTTTTATGGAGATACGCAGTATTTT.

This chain links TRBV18 with TRBJ1-2; 9 bases agree with TRBD1. V shed 3 bases, J shed 2 bases, and the junction held 1 base outside the gene matches. This CDR3 has 14 amino acids. CDR1 is KGHSH, CDR2 LQKENI, per germline. CDR3 sequence (DNA): TGTGCCAGCTCACCGGGGACAGGGAACTATGGCTACACCTTC. This encodes CASSPGTGNYGYTF.

The chain uses TRBV6-5 and TRBJ1-4; perhaps TRBD1 as D (6 bases). V lost 5 bases, J lost 4 bases, and 14 bases lay in between. This CDR3 comprises 15 residues. Per the germline V gene, CDR1 is MNHEY and CDR2 is SVGAGI. CDR3: CASSRKGGDNEKLFF. The CDR3 DNA reads TGTGCCAGCAGTCGTAAGGGGGGGGATAATGAAAAACTGTTTTTT.

The chain uses TRBV7-8 and TRBJ1-2, with D possibly TRBD1 on 5 matching bases. The V and J ends lost 5 bases and 3 bases respectively, with 19 bases between them. The CDR3 extends over 16 amino acids. Germline CDR1 is SGHVS and CDR2 is FQNEAQ. The CDR3 loop reads CASSVGLGQGDYGYTF. CDR3 DNA sequence: TGTGCCAGCAGCGTGGGGTTAGGGCAGGGTGACTATGGCTACACCTTC. The full variable domain, its missing parts supplied by reference TRBV7-8 and TRBJ1-2, is GAGVSQSPRYKVAKRGQDVALRCDPISGHVSLFWYQQALGQGPEFLTYFQNEAQLDKSGLPSDRFFAERPEGSVSTLKIQRTQQEDSAVYLCASSVGLGQGDYGYTFGSGTRLTVV.

This clone turned up a few times. V usage is TRBV11-2 and J usage is TRBJ1-4; D may be TRBD1 (5 bases). CDR1 SGHAT and CDR2 FQNNGV come from the germline V gene. Trimming stripped 4 bases from V and 7 bases from J, with 16 bases between. The CDR3 is made up of 15 amino acids. This chain's CDR3 is CASSSSYSGSEKLFF. The DNA of the CDR3 is TGTGCCAGCAGCTCCAGTTATTCAGGGTCTGAAAAACTGTTTTTT. The full variable domain, its missing parts supplied by reference TRBV11-2 and TRBJ1-4, is EAGVAQSPRYKIIEKRQSVAFWCNPISGHATLYWYQQILGQGPKLLIQFQNNGVVDDSQLPKDRFSAERLKGVDSTLKIQPAKLEDSAVYLCASSSSYSGSEKLFFGSGTQLSVL.

The CDR3 here is CASRPGQSYNEQFF. CDR3 bases: TGCGCCAGCAGACCGGGACAGTCCTACAATGAGCAGTTCTTC. The chain couples TRBV5-1 to TRBJ2-1; 7 positions match TRBD1. The CDR3 length is 14 residues. Losses at the gene ends were 5 bases for V and 1 base for J; bases not matched to a gene: 3. Germline-derived CDR1 and CDR2 are SGHRS and YFSETQ.

The chain uses TRBV7-9 and TRBJ2-1; D might be TRBD1 (6 bases). From germline, CDR1 is SEHNR and CDR2 FQNEAQ (reference sequence). The CDR3 sequence is 16 residues long. V dropped 7 bases and J dropped 0 bases, with 16 bases sitting between them. CDR3 sequence: CASTRGEGLSYNEQFF. The CDR3, as DNA: TGTGCCAGCACCAGGGGAGAGGGCCTCTCCTACAATGAGCAGTTCTTC.

This chain connects TRBV5-4 to TRBJ2-3; 8 nucleotides match TRBD2. After removal of 2 bases from V and 3 bases from J, the junction contained 5 bases not matched to a gene. The CDR3 is 15 residues long. CDR1 SGHNT and CDR2 YYREEE come from the germline V gene (reference sequence). CDR3 nucleotide sequence: TGTGCCAGCAGCTTTCGGAGCGGGGGTACAGATACGCAGTATTTT. This gives the protein CASSFRSGGTDTQYF.

This clone has only a few counts. The chain carries TRBV6-1 and TRBJ1-1, with D possibly being TRBD1 (5 bases). CDR3 length equals 12 residues. Trimming took 7 bases from V and 5 from J, leaving 11 bases between them. Germline V gene sequence: CDR1 MNHNS, CDR2 SASEGT. The CDR3: CASTWGETEAFF. The CDR3 DNA reads as TGTGCCAGCACGTGGGGGGAGACTGAAGCTTTCTTT.

The V call is TRBV2, the J call TRBJ2-5; D is possibly TRBD1 or TRBD2 (5 bases each). Germline V lookup: CDR1 SNHLY, CDR2 FYNNEI. The CDR3 runs 14 residues. V gave up 3 bases and J gave up 1 base, with 9 bases separating them. CDR3 sequence: CASSERGIQETQYF. The CDR3 bases are TGTGCCAGCAGTGAGAGGGGAATCCAAGAGACCCAGTACTTC.

J is TRBJ2-7 and V is TRBV30; possibly TRBD1 or TRBD2 for D (5 bases each). Germline V gene lookup returns CDR1 GTSNPN and CDR2 SVGIG (reference sequence). This CDR3 contains 11 residues. Trimming removed 5 bases from V and 3 bases from J, with 8 bases in between. CDR3 sequence (DNA): TGTGCCTGGGGGACCAACTACGAGCAGTACTTC. Translating it yields CAWGTNYEQYF.

The chain employs TRBV11-2 and TRBJ2-7, with D perhaps TRBD2 (5 bases). V was clipped by 1 base and J by 7 bases, with 11 bases between them. This CDR3 contains 13 residues. Looked up from germline, CDR1 is SGHAT and CDR2 is FQNNGV. Here the CDR3 reads CASSLVPTGEQYF. Written as DNA, the CDR3 is TGTGCCAGCAGCTTAGTCCCGACGGGGGAGCAGTACTTC.

J is TRBJ2-3 and V is TRBV4-2; D uncertain. With 1 base removed from V and 0 bases from J, the gap between germline ends came to 26 bases. This CDR3 is 21 amino acids long. Germline CDR1 is LGHNA and CDR2 is YNFKEQ. This CDR3 reads CASSQVLPWGSMYTSTDTQYF. In DNA form, the CDR3 reads TGTGCCAGCAGCCAAGTCCTACCATGGGGATCAATGTATACTAGCACAGATACGCAGTATTTT.

The count of this clone is one. The rearrangement joins TRBV18 to TRBJ1-5; D gene unclear. The CDR3 contains 15 residues. CDR1 KGHSH and CDR2 LQKENI come from the germline V gene. Trimming removed 5 bases from V and 0 bases from J, with 11 bases in between. The CDR3 region has the DNA TGTGCCAGCTCAGTCAATCGGAATAGCAATCAGCCCCAGCATTTT. Residues: CASSVNRNSNQPQHF.

This chain uses TRBV5-5 with TRBJ1-2; possibly TRBD1 for D (6 bases). Between the trimmed V and J ends, which lost 0 bases and 4 bases, there was a span of 16 bases. CDR1 is SGHKS, CDR2 YYEKEE, per germline (reference sequence). This CDR3 is 16 amino acids long. The CDR3 nucleotides are TGTGCCAGCAGCTTGGTAGGGCAGGGGATTCCCTATGGCTACACCTTC. Its protein is CASSLVGQGIPYGYTF.

This clone is a singleton in its sample. The J gene is TRBJ1-2, the V gene TRBV7-6; D gene ambiguous. Germline V lookup: CDR1 SGHVS, CDR2 FNYEAQ. The CDR3 spans 13 residues. Trimming shortened V by 0 bases and J by 8 bases, and 10 bases separated the two germline ends. This chain's CDR3 is CASSLADRRGYTF. As DNA, the CDR3 is TGTGCCAGCAGCTTAGCCGACCGGCGGGGCTACACCTTC.